Listed here are 7 T cell receptor beta chains from one sample, sequenced in a study of CD4+ T cells in melanoma. Only in-frame clones appear in the TCRdb table, and some are missing; sequencing was by immunoSEQ multiplex PCR. The profile covers 15,000 to 20,000 clones, with about 84% appearing a single time and roughly 5.4% taken by the ten largest. Material: cells from a culture (not recorded whether cultured in vitro). The receptors originated from a human donor with melanoma.

This clone has just a few counts. The rearrangement uses TRBV4-2 and TRBJ2-5, with TRBD2 matching 10 bases. J gave up 4 bases and V 1 base, and 12 bases lay outside the gene matches. Germline V CDR1 and CDR2: LGHNA, YNFKEQ. The CDR3 has 18 amino acids. This CDR3 is CASSQAGLAGVAGETQYF. The DNA of the CDR3 is TGTGCCAGCAGCCAAGCCGGGCTAGCGGGGGTAGCGGGAGAGACCCAGTACTTC.

The chain recombines TRBV5-1 with TRBJ2-7; D might be TRBD1 (5 bases). Germline loops: CDR1 SGHRS, CDR2 YFSETQ. Between the trimmed V and J ends, which lost 4 bases and 7 bases, there was a span of 9 bases. The CDR3 has 11 residues. The CDR3 bases are TGCGCCAGCAGCAGGGGCGGAGAGCAGTACTTC. It encodes CASSRGGEQYF.

This chain links TRBV6-5 with TRBJ1-2; D is unclear. Germline assignment: CDR1 MNHEY and CDR2 SVGAGI. This CDR3 has 14 residues. Trimming cost V 7 bases and J 2 bases, with 14 bases left between them. CDR3 amino acids: CASKFLGTNYGYTF. The CDR3 DNA reads TGTGCCAGCAAATTTCTCGGTACGAACTATGGCTACACCTTC.

The CDR3 region has the DNA TGCGCCAGCAGCCAAGGAAGCCTAGCGGGGGGTCGAAGCACAGATACGCAGTATTTT. It is translated as CASSQGSLAGGRSTDTQYF. The chain couples TRBV4-1 to TRBJ2-3; 11 bases match TRBD2. The junction had 9 bases not matched to a gene; V was cut back by 1 base and J by 0 bases. The germline CDR1 and CDR2 sequences are MGHRA and YSYEKL. This CDR3 spans 19 amino acids.

The chain recombines TRBV18 with TRBJ2-3, with 8 bases fitting TRBD1. The CDR3 extends over 16 amino acids. The junction had 6 bases not matched to a gene; V was cut back by 2 bases and J by 2 bases. Germline V gene data show CDR1 as KGHSH and CDR2 as LQKENI. In DNA form, the CDR3 reads TGTGCCAGCTCACCAACCAGGGGACAGGTCACAGATACGCAGTATTTT. It translates to CASSPTRGQVTDTQYF.

The rearrangement uses TRBV19 and TRBJ1-6, with D possibly TRBD1 on 5 matching bases. Between the trimmed V and J ends, which lost 5 bases and 7 bases, there was a span of 18 bases. The V gene's germline CDR1 is LNHDA and CDR2 SQIVND (reference sequence). The CDR3 has 16 residues. This CDR3 reads CASSSPPGRPNSPLHF. Written as DNA, the CDR3 is TGTGCCAGTAGTTCCCCCCCGGGACGGCCGAATTCACCCCTCCACTTT.

This clone was counted a few times. V and J are TRBV7-6 and TRBJ2-2; unclear D gene. V dropped 7 bases and J dropped 3 bases, with 18 bases sitting between them. This CDR3 region has 16 residues. The germline V gene encodes CDR1 SGHVS and CDR2 FNYEAQ. Written as DNA, the CDR3 is TGTGCCAGCACCGGTGGAATCGAAGGCGACACCGGGGAGCTGTTTTTT. It codes for CASTGGIEGDTGELFF. The complete variable domain, with remaining parts taken from reference TRBV7-6 and TRBJ2-2, reads GAGVSQSPRYKVTKRGQDVALRCDPISGHVSLYWYRQALGQGPEFLTYFNYEAQQDKSGLPNDRFSAERPEGSISTLTIQRTEQRDSAMYRCASTGGIEGDTGELFFGEGSRLTVL.